The 21 T cell receptor beta chains in this list originate from one sample, sequenced in a study of PD-1 blockade in mismatch repair-deficient tumors. Using immunoSEQ multiplex PCR, the repertoire was profiled, and TCRdb retains in-frame clones only, with some absent. The profile shows roughly 80,000 clones, roughly 80% of them singletons. This specimen consisted of peripheral blood, obtained 12 weeks after starting pembrolizumab. The source of these receptors is an adult with mismatch repair-deficient cancer.

In this sample, this clone turned up a few times. The gene calls are TRBV11-3 and TRBJ2-3, with D unresolved. Germline loops: CDR1 SGHNT, CDR2 YENEEA. V was shortened by 0 bases and J by 6 bases, with 13 bases between the two germline ends. The CDR3 spans 15 residues. CDR3 loop: CASSLESLKYDTQYF. CDR3 bases: TGTGCCAGCAGCTTAGAGAGCCTCAAATACGATACGCAGTATTTT.

V is TRBV19 and J is TRBJ1-5, with D maybe TRBD1 (5 bases). Germline lookup yields CDR1 LNHDA and CDR2 SQIVND (reference sequence). The CDR3 is 16 amino acids. V lost 5 bases, J lost 0 bases, and 14 bases lay in between. The CDR3 nucleotides are TGTGCCAGTAGTCCGGAGGGACCATATAGCAATCAGCCCCAGCATTTT. This encodes CASSPEGPYSNQPQHF. Looking up the rest from reference TRBV19 and TRBJ1-5 gives the full variable domain: DGGITQSPKYLFRKEGQNVTLSCEQNLNHDAMYWYRQDPGQGLRLIYYSQIVNDFQKGDIAEGYSVSREKKESFPLTVTSAQKNPTAFYLCASSPEGPYSNQPQHFGDGTRLSIL.

The chain uses TRBV27 and TRBJ2-5; TRBD2 matches at 9 bases. Germline V gene sequence: CDR1 MNHEY, CDR2 SMNVEV (reference sequence). This CDR3 contains 17 residues. Losses at the gene ends were 2 bases for V and 4 bases for J; bases not matched to a gene: 11. The CDR3 protein is CASSLTARTSARETQYF. DNA of the CDR3: TGTGCCAGCAGTTTAACCGCCCGGACTAGCGCGCGAGAGACCCAGTACTTC.

This clone was found once. The chain employs TRBV4-1 and TRBJ2-1; 13 nucleotides align to TRBD2. Trimming removed 4 bases from V and 6 bases from J; junction bases left unmatched: 6. Germline V CDR1 and CDR2: MGHRA, YSYEKL. CDR3 length: 16 amino acids. The CDR3 reads CASSPRTSGRGNEQFF. Written as DNA, the CDR3 is TGCGCCAGCAGCCCCAGAACTAGCGGGAGGGGCAATGAGCAGTTCTTC.

The chain employs TRBV5-8 and TRBJ2-4; no firm D call. This CDR3 comprises 19 residues. Looked up from germline, CDR1 is SGHTS and CDR2 is YDEGEE. V shed 5 bases and J shed 1 base, with 25 bases lying between them. CDR3 in amino acids: CASRGFGLSRLRAKNIQYF. In nucleotides, the CDR3 is TGTGCCAGCAGGGGGTTCGGGTTATCGCGCCTGAGGGCCAAAAACATTCAGTACTTC.

The table lists this clone with a few counts. This sequence joins TRBV5-4 and TRBJ1-4, with a tentative D call TRBD1 (5 bases). CDR3 length equals 17 residues. Germline-derived CDR1 and CDR2 are SGHNT and YYREEE (reference sequence). The V end was cut by 2 bases, the J end by 0 bases, with 14 bases between. The CDR3 nucleotides are TGTGCCAGCAGCTTTGTGGGACTGAGTGCAACTAATGAAAAACTGTTTTTT. Residues: CASSFVGLSATNEKLFF. The full variable domain, rest sourced from reference TRBV5-4 and TRBJ1-4, is ETGVTQSPTHLIKTRGQQVTLRCSSQSGHNTVSWYQQALGQGPQFIFQYYREEENGRGNFPPRFSGLQFPNYSSELNVNALELDDSALYLCASSFVGLSATNEKLFFGSGTQLSVL.

This chain uses TRBV7-8 with TRBJ2-5, with TRBD2 as a possible D gene (6 bases). Per germline, CDR1 SGHVS and CDR2 FQNEAQ. The CDR3 loop spans 14 amino acids. Trimming left V 1 base short and J 4 bases short, with 10 bases between. CDR3 protein: CASSLGGDGETQYF. The CDR3 DNA follows: TGTGCCAGCAGCTTAGGGGGGGACGGAGAGACCCAGTACTTC.

The chain is built from TRBV19 and TRBJ2-5; D call uncertain. V was trimmed by 5 bases and J by 0 bases, leaving 16 bases between them. The CDR3 length is 16 residues. CDR1 is LNHDA and CDR2 is SQIVND in the germline V gene (reference sequence). The CDR3 bases are TGTGCCAGTAGTTCCCGGTCCGGCCTATACCAAGAGACCCAGTACTTC. As protein: CASSSRSGLYQETQYF.

The chain employs TRBV5-8 and TRBJ2-7, with 7 positions matching TRBD1. The CDR3 runs 14 residues. J lost 5 bases, V lost 1 base, and 6 bases had no gene match. The germline V gene has CDR1 SGHTS and CDR2 YDEGEE. CDR3 protein: CASSLMRGRDEQYF. The CDR3 DNA follows: TGTGCCAGCAGCTTGATGAGGGGGCGCGACGAGCAGTACTTC.

A single count supports this clone. V usage is TRBV29-1 and J usage is TRBJ2-1; D is ambiguous. The ends were cut back, 1 base at V and 3 bases at J, with 7 bases in the middle. Germline V CDR1 and CDR2: SQVTM, ANQGSEA. The CDR3 has 13 amino acids. This chain's CDR3 is CSVEVVRYNEQFF. The CDR3 DNA follows: TGCAGCGTTGAAGTTGTCCGCTACAATGAGCAGTTCTTC.

The chain combines TRBV27 with TRBJ2-7; 7 bases map to TRBD2. The CDR3 has 14 residues. Per the germline V gene, CDR1 is MNHEY and CDR2 is SMNVEV (reference sequence). V dropped 7 bases and J dropped 5; count of bases not matched to a gene: 11. Here the CDR3 DNA reads TGTGCCAGCAATATAGCGGGTCCTAGGAACGAGCAGTACTTC. Its protein product is CASNIAGPRNEQYF.

This clone turned up a few times. The chain carries TRBV5-1 and TRBJ1-5; TRBD1 might be the D (5 bases). This CDR3 spans 15 amino acids. Germline CDR1 SGHRS, CDR2 YFSETQ. V lost 4 bases and J 7 bases, leaving 18 bases between the germline ends. This CDR3 is CASSPDSPSVQPQHF. The CDR3 DNA is TGCGCCAGCAGCCCAGACAGCCCGTCAGTCCAGCCCCAGCATTTT.

V gene TRBV12-2 combines with J gene TRBJ2-2; the DNA was not compared with TRBD2, the D call given in the table. TRBV12-2 is flagged as a pseudogene. This CDR3 has 12 residues. CDR3 region: CASRSDTGELFF. The DNA of the CDR3 is TGTGCAAGTCGCTCCGACACCGGGGAGCTGTTTTTT.

The chain has TRBV9 and TRBJ2-3; 7 bases fit TRBD1. The V and J ends lost 0 bases and 2 bases, in that order; junction bases with no gene match: 6. The CDR3 length is 16 residues. Germline assignment: CDR1 SGDLS and CDR2 YYNGEE. The DNA of the CDR3 is TGTGCCAGCAGCGTAGAGGGACAGATCAACACAGATACGCAGTATTTT. Its protein product is CASSVEGQINTDTQYF.

The genes are TRBV5-1 and TRBJ2-3, with no clear D. CDR3 size: 11 residues. The germline V gene has CDR1 SGHRS and CDR2 YFSETQ. V was shortened by 6 bases and J by 6 bases, with 8 bases between the two germline ends. The CDR3 nucleotides read TGCGCCAGCACCCTGCTGGATACGCAGTATTTT. It is translated as CASTLLDTQYF.

The J gene is TRBJ2-1, the V gene TRBV2; 13 bases line up with TRBD2. V lost 9 bases and J lost 8; bases outside the gene matches: 10. Germline CDR1 SNHLY, CDR2 FYNNEI. The CDR3 is made up of 15 amino acids. The CDR3 DNA is TGTGCCAGTCGGAAACTAGCGGGAGGGGGCGATGAGCAGTTCTTC. Residues: CASRKLAGGGDEQFF.

V is TRBV27 and J is TRBJ2-3; 9 bases line up with TRBD2. The CDR3 loop spans 15 amino acids. Trimming cost V 5 bases and J 4 bases; bases outside gene matches: 7. Germline V CDR1 and CDR2: MNHEY, SMNVEV (reference sequence). CDR3 sequence reads: CASSPGQREADTQYF. CDR3 DNA: TGTGCCAGCAGTCCGGGGCAGCGGGAGGCAGATACGCAGTATTTT.

The chain recombines TRBV9 with TRBJ2-1, with a possible D match to TRBD2 (7 bases). Trimming pared 4 bases from V and 6 bases from J, leaving 17 bases between. This CDR3 is built from 15 residues. In germline, CDR1 is SGDLS, CDR2 YYNGEE. The CDR3 region is CASSRSGTSSNEQFF. CDR3 sequence (DNA): TGTGCCAGCAGCAGAAGCGGGACAAGTAGCAATGAGCAGTTCTTC.

DNA of the CDR3: TGTGCCAGTAGTAAACGGACAGGGAGCTCTGGGGCCAACGTCCTGACTTTC. Translated: CASSKRTGSSGANVLTF. V usage is TRBV19 and J usage is TRBJ2-6; 8 positions match TRBD1. The CDR3 length is 17 residues. Trimming removed 4 bases from V and 0 bases from J; junction bases left unmatched: 5. From germline, CDR1 is LNHDA and CDR2 SQIVND (reference sequence).

J is TRBJ2-1 and V is TRBV5-1; tentative D call: TRBD2 (6 bases). Trimming took 0 bases from V and 1 from J, leaving 8 bases between them. The germline gives CDR1 SGHRS, CDR2 YFSETQ. CDR3 size: 15 residues. As DNA, the CDR3 is TGCGCCAGCAGCTTGGCGGGGGAGTCCTACAATGAGCAGTTCTTC. Its protein product is CASSLAGESYNEQFF.

Only one count was recorded for this clone. This chain uses TRBV2 with TRBJ2-1; D gene unclear. Trimming stripped 0 bases from V and 9 bases from J, with 9 bases between. This CDR3 contains 13 residues. The germline gives CDR1 SNHLY, CDR2 FYNNEI. The CDR3 region has the DNA TGTGCCAGCAGTGAAGCGGTAACGGGTGAGCAGTTCTTC. It codes for CASSEAVTGEQFF.